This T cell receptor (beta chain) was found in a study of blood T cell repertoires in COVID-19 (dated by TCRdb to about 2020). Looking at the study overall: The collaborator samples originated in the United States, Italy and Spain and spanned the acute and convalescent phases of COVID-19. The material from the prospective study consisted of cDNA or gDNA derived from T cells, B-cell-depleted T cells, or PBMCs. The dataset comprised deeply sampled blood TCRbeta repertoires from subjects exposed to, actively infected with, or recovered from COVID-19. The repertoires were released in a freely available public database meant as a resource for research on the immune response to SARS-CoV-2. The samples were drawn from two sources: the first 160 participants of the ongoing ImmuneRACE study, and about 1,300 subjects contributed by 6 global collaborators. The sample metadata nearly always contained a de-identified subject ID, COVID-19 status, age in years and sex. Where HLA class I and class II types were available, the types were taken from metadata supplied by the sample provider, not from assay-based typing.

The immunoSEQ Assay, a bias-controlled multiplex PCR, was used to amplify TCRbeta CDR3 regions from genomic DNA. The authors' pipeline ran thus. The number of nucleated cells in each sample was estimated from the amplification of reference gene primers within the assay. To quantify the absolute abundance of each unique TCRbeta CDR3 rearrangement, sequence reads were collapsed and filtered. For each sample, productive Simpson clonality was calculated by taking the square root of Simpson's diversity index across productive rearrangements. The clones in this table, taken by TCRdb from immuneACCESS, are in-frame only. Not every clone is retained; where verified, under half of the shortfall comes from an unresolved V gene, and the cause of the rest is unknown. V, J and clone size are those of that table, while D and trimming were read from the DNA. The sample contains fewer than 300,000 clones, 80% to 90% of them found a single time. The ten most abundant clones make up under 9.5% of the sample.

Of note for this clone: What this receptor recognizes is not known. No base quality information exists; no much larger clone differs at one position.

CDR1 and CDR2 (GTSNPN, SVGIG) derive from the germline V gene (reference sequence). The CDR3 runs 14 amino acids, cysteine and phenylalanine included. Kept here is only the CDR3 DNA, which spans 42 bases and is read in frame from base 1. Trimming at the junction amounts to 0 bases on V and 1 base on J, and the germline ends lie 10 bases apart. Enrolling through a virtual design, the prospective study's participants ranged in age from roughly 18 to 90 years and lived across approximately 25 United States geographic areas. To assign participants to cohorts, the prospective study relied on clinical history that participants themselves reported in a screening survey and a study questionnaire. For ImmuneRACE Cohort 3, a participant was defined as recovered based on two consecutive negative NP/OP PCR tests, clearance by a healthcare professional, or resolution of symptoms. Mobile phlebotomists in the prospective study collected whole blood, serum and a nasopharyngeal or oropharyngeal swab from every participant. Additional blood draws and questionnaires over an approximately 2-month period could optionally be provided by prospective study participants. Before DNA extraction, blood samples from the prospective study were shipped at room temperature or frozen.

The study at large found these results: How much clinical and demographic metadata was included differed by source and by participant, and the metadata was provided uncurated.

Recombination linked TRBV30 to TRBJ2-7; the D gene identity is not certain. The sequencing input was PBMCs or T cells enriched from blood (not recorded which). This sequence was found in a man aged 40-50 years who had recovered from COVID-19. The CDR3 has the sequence CAWSVNDISYEQYF. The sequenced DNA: TGTGCCTGGAGTGTAAACGACATATCCTACGAGCAGTACTTC.